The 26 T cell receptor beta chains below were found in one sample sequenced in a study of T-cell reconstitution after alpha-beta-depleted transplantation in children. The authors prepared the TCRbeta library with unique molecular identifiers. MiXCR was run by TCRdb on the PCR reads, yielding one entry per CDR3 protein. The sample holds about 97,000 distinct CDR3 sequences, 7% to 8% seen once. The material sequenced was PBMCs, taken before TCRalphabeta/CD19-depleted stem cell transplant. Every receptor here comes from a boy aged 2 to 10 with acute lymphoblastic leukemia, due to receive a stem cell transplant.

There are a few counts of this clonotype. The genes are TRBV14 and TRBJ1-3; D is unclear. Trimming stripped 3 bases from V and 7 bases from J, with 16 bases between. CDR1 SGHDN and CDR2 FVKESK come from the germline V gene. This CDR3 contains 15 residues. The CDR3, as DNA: TGTGCCAGCAGCCATTCTTCCAGTATAGGGAACACCATATATTTT. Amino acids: CASSHSSSIGNTIYF.

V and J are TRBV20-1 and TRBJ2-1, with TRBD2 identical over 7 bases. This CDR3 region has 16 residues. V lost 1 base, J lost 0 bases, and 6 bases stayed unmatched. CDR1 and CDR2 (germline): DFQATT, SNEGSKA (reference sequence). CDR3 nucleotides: TGCAGTGCTAGAGTGCGCGGGGGTAGCTCCTACAATGAGCAGTTCTTC. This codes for CSARVRGGSSYNEQFF.

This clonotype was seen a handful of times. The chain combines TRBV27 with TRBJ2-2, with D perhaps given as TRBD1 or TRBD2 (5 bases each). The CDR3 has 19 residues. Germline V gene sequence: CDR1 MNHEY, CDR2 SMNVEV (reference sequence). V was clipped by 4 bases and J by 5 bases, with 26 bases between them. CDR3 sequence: CASSSPWGPTNERTGELFF. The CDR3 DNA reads TGTGCCAGCAGTTCCCCCTGGGGACCGACGAACGAGAGGACCGGGGAGCTGTTTTTT.

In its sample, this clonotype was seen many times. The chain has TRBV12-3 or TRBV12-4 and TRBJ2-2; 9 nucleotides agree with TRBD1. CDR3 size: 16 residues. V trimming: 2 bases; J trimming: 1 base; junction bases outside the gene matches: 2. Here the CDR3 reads CASSLLGQGNTGELFF. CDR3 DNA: TGTGCCAGCAGTTTACTGGGACAGGGGAACACCGGGGAGCTGTTTTTT.

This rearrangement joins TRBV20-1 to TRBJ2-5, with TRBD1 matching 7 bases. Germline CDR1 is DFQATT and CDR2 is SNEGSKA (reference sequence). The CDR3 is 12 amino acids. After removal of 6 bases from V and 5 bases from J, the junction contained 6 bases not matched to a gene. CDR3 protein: CSAWDRGETQYF. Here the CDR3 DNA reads TGCAGTGCCTGGGACAGAGGGGAGACCCAGTACTTC.

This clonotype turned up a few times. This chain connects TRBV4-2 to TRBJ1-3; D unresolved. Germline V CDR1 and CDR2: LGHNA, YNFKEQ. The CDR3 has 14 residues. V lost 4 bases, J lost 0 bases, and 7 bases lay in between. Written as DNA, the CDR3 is TGTGCCAGCAGCCGACTTAGCTCTGGAAACACCATATATTTT. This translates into CASSRLSSGNTIYF.

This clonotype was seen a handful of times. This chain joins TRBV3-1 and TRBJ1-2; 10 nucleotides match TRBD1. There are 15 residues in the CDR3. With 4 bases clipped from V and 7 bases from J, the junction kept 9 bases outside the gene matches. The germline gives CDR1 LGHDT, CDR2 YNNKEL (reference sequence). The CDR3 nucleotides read TGTGCCAGCAGCCTTACCCGGGACAGGGGAAGTGGCTACACCTTC. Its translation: CASSLTRDRGSGYTF.

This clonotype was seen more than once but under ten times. The CDR3 loop reads CSVAVQGDSPLHF. CDR3 nucleotide sequence: TGCAGCGTTGCTGTCCAGGGGGATTCACCCCTCCACTTT. The V gene is TRBV29-1, the J gene TRBJ1-6; TRBD1 agrees at 7 bases. The V gene's germline CDR1 is SQVTM and CDR2 ANQGSEA. CDR3 length: 13 residues. Unmatched junction bases numbered 5, after V lost 4 bases and J lost 8 bases.

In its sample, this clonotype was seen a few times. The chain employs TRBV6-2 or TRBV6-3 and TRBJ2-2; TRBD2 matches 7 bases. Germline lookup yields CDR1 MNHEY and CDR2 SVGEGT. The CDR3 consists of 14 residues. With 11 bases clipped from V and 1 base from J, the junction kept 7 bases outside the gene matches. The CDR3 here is CASKWGGNTGELFF. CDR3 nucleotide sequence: TGTGCCTCCAAGTGGGGGGGGAACACCGGGGAGCTGTTTTTT.

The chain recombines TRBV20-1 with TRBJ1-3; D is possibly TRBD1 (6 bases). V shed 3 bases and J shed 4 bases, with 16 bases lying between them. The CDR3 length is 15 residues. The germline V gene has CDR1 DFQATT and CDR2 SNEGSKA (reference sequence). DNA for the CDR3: TGCAGTGCTAGTTTCCCGGGGGCCGGCGGAAACACCATATATTTT. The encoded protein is CSASFPGAGGNTIYF.

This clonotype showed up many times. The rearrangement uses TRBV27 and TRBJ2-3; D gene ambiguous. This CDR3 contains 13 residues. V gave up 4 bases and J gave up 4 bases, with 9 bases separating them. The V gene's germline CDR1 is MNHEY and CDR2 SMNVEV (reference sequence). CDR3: CASSWLGADTQYF. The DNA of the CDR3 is TGTGCCAGCAGTTGGCTCGGCGCAGATACGCAGTATTTT.

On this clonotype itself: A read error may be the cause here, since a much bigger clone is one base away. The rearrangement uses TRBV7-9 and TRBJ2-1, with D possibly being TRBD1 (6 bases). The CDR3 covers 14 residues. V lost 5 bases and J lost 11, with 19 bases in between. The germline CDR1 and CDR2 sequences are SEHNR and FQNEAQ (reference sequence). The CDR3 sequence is CASSRPMDSNKQFF. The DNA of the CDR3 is TGTGCCAGCAGCCGCCCGATGGACAGTAATAAGCAGTTCTTC.

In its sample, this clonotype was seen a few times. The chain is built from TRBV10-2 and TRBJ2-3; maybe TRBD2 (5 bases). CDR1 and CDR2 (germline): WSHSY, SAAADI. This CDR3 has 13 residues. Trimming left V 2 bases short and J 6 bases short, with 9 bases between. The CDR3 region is CASSEPQRDTQYF. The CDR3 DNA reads TGCGCCAGCAGTGAGCCACAGCGGGATACGCAGTATTTT.

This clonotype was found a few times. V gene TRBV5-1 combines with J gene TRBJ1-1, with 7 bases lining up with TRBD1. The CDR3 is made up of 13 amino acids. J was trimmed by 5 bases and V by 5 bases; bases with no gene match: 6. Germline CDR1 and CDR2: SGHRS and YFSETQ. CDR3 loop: CASRQGQGTEAFF. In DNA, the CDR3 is TGCGCCAGCAGACAGGGGCAGGGGACTGAAGCTTTCTTT.

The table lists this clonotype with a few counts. The CDR3 DNA follows: TGCGCCAGCAGCTCCGGACAGGGGGCCTACGAGCAGTACTTC. It translates to CASSSGQGAYEQYF. The rearrangement uses TRBV5-1 and TRBJ2-7, with TRBD1 matching over 10 bases. The CDR3 length is 14 residues. Germline V gene sequence: CDR1 SGHRS, CDR2 YFSETQ. The junction had 2 bases not matched to a gene; V was cut back by 3 bases and J by 2 bases. Full variable domain (outside the CDR3, taken from reference TRBV5-1 and TRBJ2-7): KAGVTQTPRYLIKTRGQQVTLSCSPISGHRSVSWYQQTPGQGLQFLFEYFSETQRNKGNFPGRFSGRQFSNSRSEMNVSTLELGDSALYLCASSSGQGAYEQYFGPGTRLTVT.

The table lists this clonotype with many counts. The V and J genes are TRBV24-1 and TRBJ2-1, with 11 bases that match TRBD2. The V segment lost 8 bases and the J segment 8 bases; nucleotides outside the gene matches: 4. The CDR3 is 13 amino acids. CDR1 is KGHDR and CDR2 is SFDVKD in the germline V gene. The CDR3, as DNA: TGTGCCACCACCGGACTAGCGGGCGATGAGCAGTTCTTC. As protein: CATTGLAGDEQFF.

The CDR3 nucleotides read TGTGCCAGCAGCTCTAGCTCTAGCGGGGACTACGAGCAGTACTTC. Amino acid sequence: CASSSSSSGDYEQYF. The chain uses TRBV5-6 and TRBJ2-7; 9 nucleotides align to TRBD2. CDR1 is SGHDT and CDR2 is YYEEEE in the germline V gene. CDR3 size: 15 residues. V lost 3 bases to trimming and J lost 3 bases; unmatched junction nucleotides: 7.

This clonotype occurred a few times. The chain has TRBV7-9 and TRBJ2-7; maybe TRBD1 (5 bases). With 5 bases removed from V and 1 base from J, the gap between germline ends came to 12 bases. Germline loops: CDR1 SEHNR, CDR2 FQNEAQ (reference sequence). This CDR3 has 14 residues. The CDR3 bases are TGTGCCAGCAGCAAGACAGTGAGATCCTACGAGCAGTACTTC. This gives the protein CASSKTVRSYEQYF.

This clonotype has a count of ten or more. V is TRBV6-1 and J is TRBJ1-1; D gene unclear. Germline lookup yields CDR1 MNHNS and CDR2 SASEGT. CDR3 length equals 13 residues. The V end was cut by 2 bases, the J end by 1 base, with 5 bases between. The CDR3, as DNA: TGTGCCAGCAGTGAATCGGGGAACACTGAAGCTTTCTTT. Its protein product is CASSESGNTEAFF.

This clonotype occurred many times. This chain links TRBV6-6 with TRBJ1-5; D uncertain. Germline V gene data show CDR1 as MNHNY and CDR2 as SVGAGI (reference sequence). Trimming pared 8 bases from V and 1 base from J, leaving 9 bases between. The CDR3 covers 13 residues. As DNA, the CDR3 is TGTGCCAGCGGGAGCGGGAGCAATCAGCCCCAGCATTTT. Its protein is CASGSGSNQPQHF.

The CDR3 region is CASSSGTVTPEQYF. For the CDR3, the DNA is TGCGCCAGCAGCTCGGGGACAGTAACTCCTGAGCAGTACTTC. The rearrangement uses TRBV5-1 and TRBJ2-7; 7 bases are shared with TRBD1. Germline V CDR1 and CDR2: SGHRS, YFSETQ. This CDR3 spans 14 amino acids. The V segment lost 3 bases and the J segment 7 bases; nucleotides outside the gene matches: 10.

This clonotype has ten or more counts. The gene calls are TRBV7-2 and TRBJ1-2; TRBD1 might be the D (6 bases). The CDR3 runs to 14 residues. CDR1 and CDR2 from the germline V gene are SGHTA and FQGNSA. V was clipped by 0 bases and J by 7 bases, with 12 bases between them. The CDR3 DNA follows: TGTGCCAGCAGCTTAGCGGGACAAAGTGGTGGCTACACCTTC. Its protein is CASSLAGQSGGYTF. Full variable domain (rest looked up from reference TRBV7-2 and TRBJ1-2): GAGVSQSPSNKVTEKGKDVELRCDPISGHTALYWYRQSLGQGLEFLIYFQGNSAPDKSGLPSDRFSAERTGGSVSTLTIQRTQQEDSAVYLCASSLAGQSGGYTFGSGTRLTVV.

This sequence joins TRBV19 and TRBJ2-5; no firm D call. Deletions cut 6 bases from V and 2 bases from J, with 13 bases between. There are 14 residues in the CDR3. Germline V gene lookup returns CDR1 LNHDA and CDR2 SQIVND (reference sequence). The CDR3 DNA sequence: TGTGCCAGTAGACCGACACATTCTCAAGAGACCCAGTACTTC. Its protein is CASRPTHSQETQYF.

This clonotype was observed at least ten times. CDR3 sequence (DNA): TGTGCCAGCAGCTTGTACGGACAGGGAAAAGAAAGCAATCAGCCCCAGCATTTT. Translation: CASSLYGQGKESNQPQHF. The rearrangement links TRBV5-6 to TRBJ1-5, with TRBD1 identical over 8 bases. Germline V gene lookup returns CDR1 SGHDT and CDR2 YYEEEE. Trimming at V came to 1 base and at J to 1 base, leaving 10 bases not matched to a gene. This CDR3 contains 18 residues.

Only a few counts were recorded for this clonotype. The CDR3 is CSAQPPGEYNEQFF. In DNA, the CDR3 is TGCAGTGCTCAACCCCCGGGAGAATACAATGAGCAGTTCTTC. This rearrangement joins TRBV20-1 to TRBJ2-1, with a possible D match to TRBD2 (6 bases). This CDR3 has 14 residues. The germline V gene has CDR1 DFQATT and CDR2 SNEGSKA (reference sequence). The V and J ends lost 5 bases and 4 bases respectively, with 15 bases between them.

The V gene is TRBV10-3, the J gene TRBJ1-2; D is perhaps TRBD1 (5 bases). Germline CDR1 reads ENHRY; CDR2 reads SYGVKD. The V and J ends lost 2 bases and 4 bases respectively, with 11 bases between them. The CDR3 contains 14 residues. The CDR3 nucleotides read TGTGCCATCAGTGAGGTGGGACCGCTCTATGGCTACACCTTC. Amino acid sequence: CAISEVGPLYGYTF.